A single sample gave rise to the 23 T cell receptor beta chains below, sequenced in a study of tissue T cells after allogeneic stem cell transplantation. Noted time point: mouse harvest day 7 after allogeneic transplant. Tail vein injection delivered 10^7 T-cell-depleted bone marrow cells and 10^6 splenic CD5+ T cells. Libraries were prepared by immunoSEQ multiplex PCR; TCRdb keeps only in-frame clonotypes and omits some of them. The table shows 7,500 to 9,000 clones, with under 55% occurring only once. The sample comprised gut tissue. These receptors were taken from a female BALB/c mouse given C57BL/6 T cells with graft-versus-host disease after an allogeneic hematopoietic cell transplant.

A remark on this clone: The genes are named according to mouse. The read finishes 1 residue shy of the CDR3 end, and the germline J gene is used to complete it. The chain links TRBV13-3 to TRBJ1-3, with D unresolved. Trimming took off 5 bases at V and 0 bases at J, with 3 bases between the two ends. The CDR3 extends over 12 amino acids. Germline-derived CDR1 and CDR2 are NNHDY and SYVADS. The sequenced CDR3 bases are TGTGCCAGCAGAATTTCTGGAAATACGCTCTAT. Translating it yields CASRISGNTLY. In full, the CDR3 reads CASRISGNTLYF.

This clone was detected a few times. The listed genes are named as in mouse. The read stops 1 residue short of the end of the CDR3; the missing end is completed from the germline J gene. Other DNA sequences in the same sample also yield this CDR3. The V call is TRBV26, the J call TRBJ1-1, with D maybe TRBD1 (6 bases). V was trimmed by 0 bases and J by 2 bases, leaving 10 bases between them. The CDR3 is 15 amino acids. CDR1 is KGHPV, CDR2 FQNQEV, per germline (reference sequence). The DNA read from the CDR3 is TGTGCCAGCAGTCTGTCTTGGGGGGCCAACACAGAAGTCTTC. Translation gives CASSLSWGANTEVF. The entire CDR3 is CASSLSWGANTEVFF.

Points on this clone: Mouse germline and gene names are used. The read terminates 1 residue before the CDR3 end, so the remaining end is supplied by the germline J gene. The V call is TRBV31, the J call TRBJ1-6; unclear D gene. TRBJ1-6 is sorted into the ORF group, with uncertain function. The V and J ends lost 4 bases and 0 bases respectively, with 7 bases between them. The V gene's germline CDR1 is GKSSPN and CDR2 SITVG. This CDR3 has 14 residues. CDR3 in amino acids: CAWKAGSYNSPLYF. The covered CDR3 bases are TGTGCCTGGAAGGCAGGTTCCTATAATTCGCCCCTCTAC.

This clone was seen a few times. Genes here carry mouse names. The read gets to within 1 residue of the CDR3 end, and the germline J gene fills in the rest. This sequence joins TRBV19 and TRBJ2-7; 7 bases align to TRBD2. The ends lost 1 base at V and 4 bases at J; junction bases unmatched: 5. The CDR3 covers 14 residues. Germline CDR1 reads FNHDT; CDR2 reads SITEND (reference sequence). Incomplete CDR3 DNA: TGTGCCAGCAGTATACGGCTGGGGGAGTATGAACAGTAC. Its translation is CASSIRLGEYEQY. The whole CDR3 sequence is CASSIRLGEYEQYF.

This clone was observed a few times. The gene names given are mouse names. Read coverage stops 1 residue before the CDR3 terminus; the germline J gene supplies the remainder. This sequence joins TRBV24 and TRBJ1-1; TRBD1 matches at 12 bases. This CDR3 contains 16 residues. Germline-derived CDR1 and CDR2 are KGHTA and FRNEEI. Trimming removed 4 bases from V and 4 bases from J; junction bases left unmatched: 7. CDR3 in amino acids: CASSPRDRGRSTEVFF. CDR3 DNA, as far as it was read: TGTGCCAGCAGTCCCCGGGACAGGGGGCGGAGCACAGAAGTCTTC.

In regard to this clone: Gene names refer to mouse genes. CDR3 loop: CASSTQGGEQYF. The covered CDR3 bases are TGTGCCAGCAGCACACAGGGTGGAGAACAGTAC. This chain links TRBV26 with TRBJ2-7; possibly TRBD1 for D (6 bases). The read ends 1 residue before the CDR3 terminus; that terminus is restored from the germline J gene. Deletions cut 6 bases from V and 7 bases from J, with 13 bases between. Germline V gene lookup returns CDR1 KGHPV and CDR2 FQNQEV (reference sequence). The CDR3 is 12 residues long.

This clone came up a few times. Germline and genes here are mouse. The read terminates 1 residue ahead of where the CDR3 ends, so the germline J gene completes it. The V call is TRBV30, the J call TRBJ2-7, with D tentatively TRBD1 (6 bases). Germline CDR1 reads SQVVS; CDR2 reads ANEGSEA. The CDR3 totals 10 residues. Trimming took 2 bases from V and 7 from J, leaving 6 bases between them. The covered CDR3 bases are TGTAGTTCTAGACAGGGGGAACAGTAC. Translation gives CSSRQGEQY. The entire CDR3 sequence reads CSSRQGEQYF.

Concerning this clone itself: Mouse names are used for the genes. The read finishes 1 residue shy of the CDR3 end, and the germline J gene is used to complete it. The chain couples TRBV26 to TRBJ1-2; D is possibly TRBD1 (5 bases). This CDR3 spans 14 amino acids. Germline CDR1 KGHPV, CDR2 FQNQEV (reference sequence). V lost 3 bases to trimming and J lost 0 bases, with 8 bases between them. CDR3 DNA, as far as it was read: TGTGCCAGCAGTCTAACAGGACCAAACTCCGACTACACC. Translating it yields CASSLTGPNSDYT. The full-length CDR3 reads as CASSLTGPNSDYTF.

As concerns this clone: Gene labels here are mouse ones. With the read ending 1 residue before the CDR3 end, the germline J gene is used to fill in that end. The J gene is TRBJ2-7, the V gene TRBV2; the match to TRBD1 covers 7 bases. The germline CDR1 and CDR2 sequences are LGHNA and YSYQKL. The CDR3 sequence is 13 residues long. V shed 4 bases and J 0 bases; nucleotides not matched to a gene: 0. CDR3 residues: CASSRDSSYEQYF. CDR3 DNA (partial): TGTGCCAGCAGCCGGGACAGCTCCTATGAACAGTAC.

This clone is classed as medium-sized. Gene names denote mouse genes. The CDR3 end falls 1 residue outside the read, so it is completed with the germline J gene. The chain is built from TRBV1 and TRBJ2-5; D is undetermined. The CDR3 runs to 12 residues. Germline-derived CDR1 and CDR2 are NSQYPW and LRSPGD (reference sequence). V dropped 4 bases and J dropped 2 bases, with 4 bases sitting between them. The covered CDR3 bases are TGCACCTGCAGTGGAGGCCAAGACACCCAGTAC. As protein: CTCSGGQDTQY. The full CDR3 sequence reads CTCSGGQDTQYF.

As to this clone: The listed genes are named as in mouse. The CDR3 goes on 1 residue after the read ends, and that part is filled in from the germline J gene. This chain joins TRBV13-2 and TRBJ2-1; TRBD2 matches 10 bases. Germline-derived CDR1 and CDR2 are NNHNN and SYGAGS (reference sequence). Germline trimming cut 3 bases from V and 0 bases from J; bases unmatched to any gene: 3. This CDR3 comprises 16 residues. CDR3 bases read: TGTGCCAGCGGTGGCGGGACTGGGGTTAACTATGCTGAGCAGTTC. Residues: CASGGGTGVNYAEQF. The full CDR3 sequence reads CASGGGTGVNYAEQFF.

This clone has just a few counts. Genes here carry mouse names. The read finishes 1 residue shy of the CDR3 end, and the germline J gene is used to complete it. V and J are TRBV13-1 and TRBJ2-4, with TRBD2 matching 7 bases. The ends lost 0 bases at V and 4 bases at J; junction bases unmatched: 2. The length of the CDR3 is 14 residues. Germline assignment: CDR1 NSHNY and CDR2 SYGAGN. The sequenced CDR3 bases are TGTGCCAGCAGTGATGCAACTGGGGAAAACACCTTGTAC. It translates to CASSDATGENTLY. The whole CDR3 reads CASSDATGENTLYF.

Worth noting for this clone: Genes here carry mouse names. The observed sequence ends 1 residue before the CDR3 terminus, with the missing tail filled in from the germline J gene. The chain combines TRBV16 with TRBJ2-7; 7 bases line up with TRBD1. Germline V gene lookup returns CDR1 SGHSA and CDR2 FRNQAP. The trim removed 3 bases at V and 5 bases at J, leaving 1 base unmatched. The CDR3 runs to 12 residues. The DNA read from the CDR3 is TGTGCAAGCAGCTTCACAGGGGATGAACAGTAC. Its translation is CASSFTGDEQY. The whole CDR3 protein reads CASSFTGDEQYF.

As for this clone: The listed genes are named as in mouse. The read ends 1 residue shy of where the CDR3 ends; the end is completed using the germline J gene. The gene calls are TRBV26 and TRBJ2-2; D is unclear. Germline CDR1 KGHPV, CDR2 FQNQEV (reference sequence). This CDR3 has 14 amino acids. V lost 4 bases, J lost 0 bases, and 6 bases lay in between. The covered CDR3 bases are TGTGCCAGCAGTCCACATCCAAACACCGGGCAGCTCTAC. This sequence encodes CASSPHPNTGQLY. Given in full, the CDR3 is CASSPHPNTGQLYF.

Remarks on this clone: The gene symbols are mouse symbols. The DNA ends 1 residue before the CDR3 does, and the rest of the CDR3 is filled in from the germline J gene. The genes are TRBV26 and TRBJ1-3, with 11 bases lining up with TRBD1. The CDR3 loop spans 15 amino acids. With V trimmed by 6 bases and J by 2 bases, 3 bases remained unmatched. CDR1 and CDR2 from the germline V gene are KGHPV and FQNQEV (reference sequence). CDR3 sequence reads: CASRPGQGAGNTLYF. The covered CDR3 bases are TGTGCCAGCAGGCCGGGACAGGGGGCTGGAAATACGCTCTAT.

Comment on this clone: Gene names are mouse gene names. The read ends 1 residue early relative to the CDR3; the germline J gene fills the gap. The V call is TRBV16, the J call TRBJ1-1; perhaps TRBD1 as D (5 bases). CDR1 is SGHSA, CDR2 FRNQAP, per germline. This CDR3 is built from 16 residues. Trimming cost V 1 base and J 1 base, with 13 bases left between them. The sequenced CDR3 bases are TGTGCAAGCAGCTTAGCCTCTGCCCAGGGGAACACAGAAGTCTTC. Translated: CASSLASAQGNTEVF. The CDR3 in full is CASSLASAQGNTEVFF.

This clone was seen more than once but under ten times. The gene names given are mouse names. This chain's CDR3 is CASSPTGGSNERLFF. The part of the CDR3 DNA that was read is TGTGCCAGCAGTCCCACGGGGGGTTCCAACGAAAGATTATTT. This chain links TRBV26 with TRBJ1-4, with D perhaps TRBD1 (5 bases). The read comes to an end 1 residue before the CDR3 does, leaving the germline J gene to fill in the end. The CDR3 covers 15 residues. From germline, CDR1 is KGHPV and CDR2 FQNQEV (reference sequence). With 4 bases removed from V and 1 base from J, the gap between germline ends came to 10 bases.

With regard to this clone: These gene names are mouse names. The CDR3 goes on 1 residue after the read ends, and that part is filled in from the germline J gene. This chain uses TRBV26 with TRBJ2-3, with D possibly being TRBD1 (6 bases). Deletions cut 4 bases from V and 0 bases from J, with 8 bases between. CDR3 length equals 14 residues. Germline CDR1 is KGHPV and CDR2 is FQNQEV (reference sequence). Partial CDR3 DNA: TGTGCCAGCAGTCCGGGACAAAGTGCAGAAACGCTGTAT. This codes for CASSPGQSAETLY. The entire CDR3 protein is CASSPGQSAETLYF.

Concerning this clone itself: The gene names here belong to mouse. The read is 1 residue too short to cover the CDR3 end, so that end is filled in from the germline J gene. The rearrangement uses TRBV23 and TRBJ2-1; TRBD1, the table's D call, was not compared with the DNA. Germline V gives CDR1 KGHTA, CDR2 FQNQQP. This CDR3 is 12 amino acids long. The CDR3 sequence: CSSSQQAAEQFF. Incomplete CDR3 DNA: TGCTCCAGCAGTCAACAGGCTGCTGAGCAGTTC.

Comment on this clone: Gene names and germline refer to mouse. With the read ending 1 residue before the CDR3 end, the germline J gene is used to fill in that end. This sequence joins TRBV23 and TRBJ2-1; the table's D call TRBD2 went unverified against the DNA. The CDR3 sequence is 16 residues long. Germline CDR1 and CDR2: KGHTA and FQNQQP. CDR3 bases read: TGCTCCAGCAGTCAATCGGGACTGGGGGGTGGTGCTGAGCAGTTC. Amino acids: CSSSQSGLGGGAEQF. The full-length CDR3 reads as CSSSQSGLGGGAEQFF.

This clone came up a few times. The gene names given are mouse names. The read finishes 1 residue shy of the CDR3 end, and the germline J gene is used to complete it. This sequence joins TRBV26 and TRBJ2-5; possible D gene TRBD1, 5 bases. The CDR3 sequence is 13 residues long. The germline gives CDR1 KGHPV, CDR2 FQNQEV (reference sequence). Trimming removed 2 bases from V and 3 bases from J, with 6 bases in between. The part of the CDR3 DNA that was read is TGTGCCAGCAGTCTGGGACAACAAGACACCCAGTAC. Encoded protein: CASSLGQQDTQY. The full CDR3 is CASSLGQQDTQYF.

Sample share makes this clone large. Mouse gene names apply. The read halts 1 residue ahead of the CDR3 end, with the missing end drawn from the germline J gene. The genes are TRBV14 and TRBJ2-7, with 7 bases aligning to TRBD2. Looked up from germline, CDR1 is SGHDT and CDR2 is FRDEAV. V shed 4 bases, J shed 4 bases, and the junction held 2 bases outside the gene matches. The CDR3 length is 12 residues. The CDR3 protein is CASSTGDYEQYF. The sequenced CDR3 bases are TGTGCCAGCAGTACTGGGGATTATGAACAGTAC.

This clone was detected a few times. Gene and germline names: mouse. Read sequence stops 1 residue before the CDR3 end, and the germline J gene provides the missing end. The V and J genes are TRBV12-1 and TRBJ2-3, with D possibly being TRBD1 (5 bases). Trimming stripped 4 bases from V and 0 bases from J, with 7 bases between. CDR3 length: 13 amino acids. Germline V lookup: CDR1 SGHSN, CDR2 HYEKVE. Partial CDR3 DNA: TGTGCCAGCTCCCGACAGAGTGCAGAAACGCTGTAT. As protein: CASSRQSAETLY. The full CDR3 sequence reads CASSRQSAETLYF.